Below, 21 T cell receptor beta chains from the same sample are listed, as sequenced in a study of T cell responses to AZD1222 COVID-19 vaccine. The repertoire was sequenced with immunoSEQ multiplex PCR; TCRdb's copy has only in-frame clones and lacks some. Of around 140,000 clones listed, approximately 90% are singletons. The specimen comprised peripheral blood, sampled on day 0 of AZD1222 vaccination. Receptors were obtained from an adult in good health.

The chain combines TRBV30 with TRBJ2-3; D tentatively reads TRBD1 or TRBD2 (7 bases each). CDR1 and CDR2 (germline): GTSNPN, SVGIG (reference sequence). The CDR3 has 13 residues. V gave up 4 bases and J gave up 3 bases, with 11 bases separating them. CDR3 nucleotides: TGTGCCTGGAACAGGGGAGGGACAGATACGCAGTATTTT. Residues: CAWNRGGTDTQYF.

This clone was counted once. This rearrangement joins TRBV11-2 to TRBJ2-5; TRBD2 matches 7 bases. J lost 5 bases, V lost 1 base, and 10 bases had no gene match. The length of the CDR3 is 16 residues. Looked up from germline, CDR1 is SGHAT and CDR2 is FQNNGV. The CDR3 spells CASSLGPGGSRETQYF. CDR3 coding DNA: TGTGCCAGCAGCTTAGGACCTGGCGGGAGTAGGGAGACCCAGTACTTC.

The V call is TRBV2, the J call TRBJ1-4; D is unclear. The ends were cut back, 7 bases at V and 4 bases at J, with 4 bases in the middle. Germline V lookup: CDR1 SNHLY, CDR2 FYNNEI. The CDR3 is 11 amino acids. This chain's CDR3 is CASKGNEKLFF. Here the CDR3 DNA reads TGTGCCAGCAAGGGTAATGAAAAACTGTTTTTT.

The chain uses TRBV15 and TRBJ1-5; no firm D call. Germline-derived CDR1 and CDR2 are LNHNV and YYDKDF (reference sequence). V gave up 1 base and J gave up 4 bases, with 5 bases separating them. There are 13 residues in the CDR3. CDR3 sequence reads: CATSRGENQPQHF. CDR3 coding DNA: TGTGCCACCAGCAGAGGTGAAAATCAGCCCCAGCATTTT.

The chain carries TRBV2 and TRBJ1-1, with TRBD1 identical over 9 bases. The length of the CDR3 is 13 residues. The ends lost 5 bases at V and 4 bases at J; junction bases unmatched: 2. Germline loops: CDR1 SNHLY, CDR2 FYNNEI. CDR3: CASSPDRGTEAFF. CDR3 coding DNA: TGTGCCAGCAGTCCGGACAGGGGCACTGAAGCTTTCTTT.

The V and J genes are TRBV5-4 and TRBJ2-7, with TRBD1 matching 7 bases. The germline V gene encodes CDR1 SGHNT and CDR2 YYREEE (reference sequence). The V gene end was trimmed by 3 bases and the J gene end by 1 base; junction bases not matched to a gene: 4. This CDR3 region has 14 residues. CDR3 sequence: CASSSGTESYEQYF. DNA for the CDR3: TGTGCCAGCAGCTCTGGGACAGAGTCCTACGAGCAGTACTTC.

The V call is TRBV19, the J call TRBJ2-7, with D perhaps given as TRBD1 or TRBD2 (6 bases each). Looked up from germline, CDR1 is LNHDA and CDR2 is SQIVND (reference sequence). The V end was cut by 4 bases, the J end by 5 bases, with 12 bases between. This CDR3 is 13 amino acids long. The CDR3 loop is CASSRRGNDEQYF. The CDR3 coding sequence is TGTGCCAGTAGTAGGAGGGGGAATGACGAGCAGTACTTC.

This chain connects TRBV30 to TRBJ1-1; 8 positions match TRBD1. CDR1 is GTSNPN and CDR2 is SVGIG in the germline V gene (reference sequence). The trim removed 4 bases at V and 11 bases at J, leaving 9 bases unmatched. There are 12 residues in the CDR3. The CDR3 region is CAWNRGFAQAFF. As DNA, the CDR3 is TGTGCCTGGAACAGGGGGTTCGCTCAGGCTTTCTTT.

The CDR3 DNA reads as TGTGCCAGCAGGAAGGACAGGGGCGTCGAAAAACTGTTTTTT. Protein product: CASRKDRGVEKLFF. The chain employs TRBV6-5 and TRBJ1-4; 9 nucleotides line up with TRBD1. Germline CDR1 reads MNHEY; CDR2 reads SVGAGI. V shed 6 bases and J 8 bases; nucleotides not matched to a gene: 7. The CDR3 is 14 amino acids.

The chain couples TRBV11-2 to TRBJ2-7; D is possibly TRBD1 (6 bases). The CDR3 has 14 amino acids. V lost 5 bases, J lost 3 bases, and 14 bases lay in between. Germline V CDR1 and CDR2: SGHAT, FQNNGV. The CDR3 is CASSPPDRNYEQYF. The CDR3 DNA follows: TGTGCCAGCAGCCCCCCGGACAGAAACTACGAGCAGTACTTC.

The J gene is TRBJ1-5, the V gene TRBV6-2 or TRBV6-3; D is unclear. CDR1 is MNHEY, CDR2 SVGEGT, per germline. This CDR3 is 15 amino acids long. Deletions cut 7 bases from V and 0 bases from J, with 13 bases between. The CDR3 region is CASIPSGVSNQPQHF. CDR3 in DNA: TGTGCCAGCATCCCCAGTGGAGTTAGCAATCAGCCCCAGCATTTT.

The CDR3: CASSYGHLNSGNTIYF. The DNA of the CDR3 is TGTGCCAGCAGTTACGGCCATCTAAACTCTGGAAACACCATATATTTT. The chain is built from TRBV6-2 or TRBV6-3 and TRBJ1-3; D unclear. This CDR3 contains 16 residues. The V end was cut by 2 bases, the J end by 0 bases, with 11 bases between. The V gene's germline CDR1 is MNHEY and CDR2 SVGEGT.

This clone was seen only a few times. The V and J genes are TRBV9 and TRBJ1-2; 9 nucleotides agree with TRBD1. This CDR3 is built from 16 residues. Looked up from germline, CDR1 is SGDLS and CDR2 is YYNGEE. Trimming at V came to 4 bases and at J to 5 bases, leaving 12 bases not matched to a gene. This chain's CDR3 is CASSFRDRVNSYGYTF. For the CDR3, the DNA is TGTGCCAGCAGCTTCCGGGACAGGGTAAATTCTTATGGCTACACCTTC.

The V gene is TRBV6-5, the J gene TRBJ1-4; TRBD1 might be the D (5 bases). Germline V lookup: CDR1 MNHEY, CDR2 SVGAGI. The CDR3 totals 12 residues. The V and J ends lost 5 bases and 6 bases respectively, with 7 bases between them. The CDR3 is CASSTQDEKLFF. The CDR3 DNA reads TGTGCCAGCAGTACACAGGATGAAAAACTGTTTTTT.

The J gene is TRBJ2-7, the V gene TRBV11-2, with D possibly TRBD1 on 6 matching bases. The CDR3 consists of 13 residues. Trimming left V 5 bases short and J 3 bases short, with 11 bases between. Germline lookup yields CDR1 SGHAT and CDR2 FQNNGV. This chain's CDR3 is CASSTGQFYEQYF. The CDR3 DNA is TGTGCCAGCAGCACCGGACAGTTCTACGAGCAGTACTTC.

The V gene is TRBV6-4, the J gene TRBJ1-4, with no clear D. Germline V gives CDR1 MRHNA, CDR2 SNTAGT. V was cut by 2 bases and J by 5 bases, with 21 bases left in between. The CDR3 loop spans 18 amino acids. For the CDR3, the DNA is TGTGCCAGCAGTGACCCACCCAATGGGAGAATCCTAAATGAAAAACTGTTTTTT. Its protein is CASSDPPNGRILNEKLFF.

J is TRBJ2-5 and V is TRBV12-3 or TRBV12-4; D gene ambiguous. V shed 4 bases and J shed 5 bases, with 5 bases lying between them. CDR3 size: 11 residues. CDR3 region: CASSYRETQYF. Here the CDR3 DNA reads TGTGCCAGCAGTTATAGGGAGACCCAGTACTTC.

V usage is TRBV7-9 and J usage is TRBJ2-1, with TRBD2 matching 11 bases. CDR1 SEHNR and CDR2 FQNEAQ come from the germline V gene (reference sequence). The CDR3 covers 16 residues. J gave up 5 bases and V 8 bases, and 11 bases lay outside the gene matches. The CDR3 bases are TGTGCCAGCGCCTCCCTTGGGACTAGCGGCGACAATGAGCAGTTCTTC. Amino acids: CASASLGTSGDNEQFF.

The CDR3 bases are TGTGCCACCAGTGTCCAGGGGTTCACTGAAGCTTTCTTT. This encodes CATSVQGFTEAFF. The chain links TRBV24-1 to TRBJ1-1; tentative D call: TRBD1 (6 bases). V was clipped by 5 bases and J by 4 bases, with 10 bases between them. The CDR3 totals 13 residues. Germline assignment: CDR1 KGHDR and CDR2 SFDVKD.

The chain links TRBV5-1 to TRBJ1-1; D possibly corresponds to TRBD1 (5 bases). V was trimmed by 3 bases and J by 0 bases, leaving 12 bases between them. The germline CDR1 and CDR2 sequences are SGHRS and YFSETQ. CDR3 size: 15 residues. This CDR3 reads CASSWGRAMNTEAFF. For the CDR3, the DNA is TGCGCCAGCAGCTGGGGCAGGGCGATGAACACTGAAGCTTTCTTT.

The rearrangement joins TRBV5-1 to TRBJ2-7, with D perhaps matching TRBD2 (5 bases). This CDR3 is 15 amino acids long. The V end lost 0 bases, the J end lost 1 base, and 11 bases lay between the germline ends. The germline gives CDR1 SGHRS, CDR2 YFSETQ. CDR3 DNA: TGCGCCAGCAGCTTGGGTCAACTAGGGTCCTACGAGCAGTACTTC. Translating gives CASSLGQLGSYEQYF.